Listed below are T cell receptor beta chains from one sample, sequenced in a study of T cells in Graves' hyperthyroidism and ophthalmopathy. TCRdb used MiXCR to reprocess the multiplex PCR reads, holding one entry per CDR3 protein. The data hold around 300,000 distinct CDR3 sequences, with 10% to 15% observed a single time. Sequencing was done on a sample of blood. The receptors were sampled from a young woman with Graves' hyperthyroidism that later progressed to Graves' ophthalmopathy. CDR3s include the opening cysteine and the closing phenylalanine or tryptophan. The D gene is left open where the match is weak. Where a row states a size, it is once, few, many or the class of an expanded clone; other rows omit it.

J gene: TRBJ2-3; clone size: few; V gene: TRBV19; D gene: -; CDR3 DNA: TGTGCCAGTAGTATAGTATCTAGCGTGGGCACAGATACGCAGTATTTT; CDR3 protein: CASSIVSSVGTDTQYF
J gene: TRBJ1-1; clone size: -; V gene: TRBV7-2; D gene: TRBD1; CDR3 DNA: TGTGCCAGCAGCTTAGGACAGGGCCTGAGGTCGAGGATGAACACTGAAGCTTTCTTT; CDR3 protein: CASSLGQGLRSRMNTEAFF
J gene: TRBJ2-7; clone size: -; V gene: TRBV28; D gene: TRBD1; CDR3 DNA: TGTGCCAGCAGGGACAGGGGTTCATACGAGCAGTACTTC; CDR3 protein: CASRDRGSYEQYF
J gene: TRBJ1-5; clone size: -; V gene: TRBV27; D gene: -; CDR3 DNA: TGTGCCAGCAGTTTAGGGGGGCCGGCGCGGCAGCCCCAGCATTTT; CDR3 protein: CASSLGGPARQPQHF
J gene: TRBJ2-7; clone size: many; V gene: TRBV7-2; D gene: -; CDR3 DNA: TGTGCCAGCAGCTCGGGCCTGTCCTACGAGCAGTACTTC; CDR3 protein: CASSSGLSYEQYF
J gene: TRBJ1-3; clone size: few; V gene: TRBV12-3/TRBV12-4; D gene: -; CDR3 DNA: TGTGCCAGCAGTTTCCCGGGGACCCTGAGATTCTCTGGAAACACCATATATTTT; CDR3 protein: CASSFPGTLRFSGNTIYF
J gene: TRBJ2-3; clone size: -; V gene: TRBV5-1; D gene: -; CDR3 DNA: TGCGCCAGCCGGGACGAAACTAGCACAGATACGCAGTATTTT; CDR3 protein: CASRDETSTDTQYF
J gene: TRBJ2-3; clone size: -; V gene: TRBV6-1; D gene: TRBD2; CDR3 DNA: TGTGCCAGCAGTGACCCCAGCGGGAGCGGGACAGATACGCAGTATTTT; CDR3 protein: CASSDPSGSGTDTQYF
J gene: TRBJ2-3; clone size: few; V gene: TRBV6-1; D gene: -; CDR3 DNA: TGTGCCGTTGGGTCGGGACGCGGATCGGATACGCAGTATTTT; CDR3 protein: CAVGSGRGSDTQYF
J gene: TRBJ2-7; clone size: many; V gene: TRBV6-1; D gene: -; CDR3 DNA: TGTGCCAGCACCCCGGCGGATGACTACGAGCAGTACTTC; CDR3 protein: CASTPADDYEQYF
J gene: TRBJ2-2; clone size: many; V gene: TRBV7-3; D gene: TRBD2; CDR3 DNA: TGTGCCAGCAGCATCACTAGCGCGAACACCGGGGAGCTGTTTTTT; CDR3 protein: CASSITSANTGELFF
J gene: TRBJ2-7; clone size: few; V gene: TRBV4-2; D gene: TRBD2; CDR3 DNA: TGTGCCAGCAGCCCCCGAGAAAGGACTAGCGGGTACGAGCAGTACTTC; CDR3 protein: CASSPRERTSGYEQYF
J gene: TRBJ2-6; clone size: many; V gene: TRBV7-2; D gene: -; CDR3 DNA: TGTGCCAGCAGCTTAGTCAAGTCGACTGCTGGGGCCAACGTCCTGACTTTC; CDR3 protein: CASSLVKSTAGANVLTF
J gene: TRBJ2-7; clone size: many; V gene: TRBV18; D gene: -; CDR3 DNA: TGTGCCAGCTCAGAAACCGACGTCCCCTACGAGCAGTACTTC; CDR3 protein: CASSETDVPYEQYF
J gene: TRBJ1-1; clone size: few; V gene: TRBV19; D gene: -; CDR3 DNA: TGTGCCAGTAGGTCAGAATGGAACACTGAAGCTTTCTTT; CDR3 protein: CASRSEWNTEAFF
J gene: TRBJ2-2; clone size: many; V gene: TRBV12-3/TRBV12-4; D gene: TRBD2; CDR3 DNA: TGTGCCAGCAGTGCTAGCGGGACCGGGGAGCTGTTTTTT; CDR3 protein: CASSASGTGELFF
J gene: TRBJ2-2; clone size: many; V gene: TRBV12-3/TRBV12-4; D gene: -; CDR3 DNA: TGTGCCAGCAGTTTTTACCGTGGCGGGGAGCTGTTTTTT; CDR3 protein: CASSFYRGGELFF
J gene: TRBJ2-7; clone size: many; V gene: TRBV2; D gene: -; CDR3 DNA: TGTGCCAGCAGGGGTGGGACCGGGAGAGGATCCTACGAGCAGTACTTC; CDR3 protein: CASRGGTGRGSYEQYF
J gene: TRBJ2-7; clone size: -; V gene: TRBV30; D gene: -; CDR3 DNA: TGTGCCTGGAGTGTAGGGCGAAGCGAGCAGTACTTC; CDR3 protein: CAWSVGRSEQYF
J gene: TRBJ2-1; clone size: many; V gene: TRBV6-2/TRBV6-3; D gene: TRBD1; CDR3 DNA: TGTGCCAGCAGTCCTTGGACAGGGCGAGGCTCTTTGGCGGGCAGCTCCTACAATGAGCAGTTCTTC; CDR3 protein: CASSPWTGRGSLAGSSYNEQFF
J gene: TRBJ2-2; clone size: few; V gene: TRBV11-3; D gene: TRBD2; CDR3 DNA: TGTGCCAGCAGCTTATCTTCCCGGGAGGGGTACACCGGGGAGCTGGTTTTT; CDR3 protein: CASSLSSREGYTGELVF
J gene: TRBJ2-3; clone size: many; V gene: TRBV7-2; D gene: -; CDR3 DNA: TGTGCCAGCAGCCCACACAGGGTCACAGATACGCAGTATTTT; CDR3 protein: CASSPHRVTDTQYF
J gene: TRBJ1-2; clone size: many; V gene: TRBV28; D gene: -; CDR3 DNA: TGTGCCAGCTCTAACGCGGGGGCGAACTATGGCTACACCTTC; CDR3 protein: CASSNAGANYGYTF
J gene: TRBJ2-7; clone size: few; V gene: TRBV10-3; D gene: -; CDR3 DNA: TGTGCCATCAGTGATAGAGAATCCTACGAGCAGTACTTC; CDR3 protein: CAISDRESYEQYF
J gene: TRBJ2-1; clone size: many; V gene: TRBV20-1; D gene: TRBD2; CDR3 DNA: TGCAGTGCCGGGACTAGCGGGATGAATGAGCAGTTCTTC; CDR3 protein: CSAGTSGMNEQFF
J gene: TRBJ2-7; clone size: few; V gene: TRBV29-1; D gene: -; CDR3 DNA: TGCAGCGTTGAAGCTAGATACGAGCAGTACTTC; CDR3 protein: CSVEARYEQYF
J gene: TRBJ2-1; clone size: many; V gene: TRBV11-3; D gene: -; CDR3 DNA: TGTGCCAGCAGCCCGGGCTTGACGGATGAGCAGTTCTTC; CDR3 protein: CASSPGLTDEQFF
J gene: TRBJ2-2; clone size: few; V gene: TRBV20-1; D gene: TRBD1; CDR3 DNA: TGCAGTGCTAGGGGGACAGGGAGGGAGACCGGGGAGCTGTTTTTT; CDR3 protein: CSARGTGRETGELFF
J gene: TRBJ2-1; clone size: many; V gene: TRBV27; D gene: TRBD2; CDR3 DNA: TGTGCCAGCAGTTTGTCGGCTAGCGGTTACAATGAGCAGTTCTTC; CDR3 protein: CASSLSASGYNEQFF
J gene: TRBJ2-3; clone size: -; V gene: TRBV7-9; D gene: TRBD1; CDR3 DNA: TGTGCCAGCACCAACGCCGGGGCTCTTGGGACAGATACGCGCTATTTT; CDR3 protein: CASTNAGALGTDTRYF
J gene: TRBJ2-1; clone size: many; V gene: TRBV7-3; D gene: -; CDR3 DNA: TGTGCCAGCAGCTTAGAGGACGGCAATGAGCAGTTCTTC; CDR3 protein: CASSLEDGNEQFF